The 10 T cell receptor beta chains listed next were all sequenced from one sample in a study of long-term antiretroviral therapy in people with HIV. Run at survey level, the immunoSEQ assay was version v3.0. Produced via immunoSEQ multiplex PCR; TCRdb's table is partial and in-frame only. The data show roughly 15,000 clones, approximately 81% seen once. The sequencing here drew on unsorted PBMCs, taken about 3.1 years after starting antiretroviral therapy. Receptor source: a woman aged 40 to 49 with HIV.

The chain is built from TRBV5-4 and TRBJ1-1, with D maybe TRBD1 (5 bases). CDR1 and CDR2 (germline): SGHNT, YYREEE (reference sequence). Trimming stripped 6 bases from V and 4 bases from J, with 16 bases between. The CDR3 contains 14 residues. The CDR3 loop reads CASKMEGPSTEAFF. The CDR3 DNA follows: TGTGCCAGCAAAATGGAGGGACCATCCACTGAAGCTTTCTTT.

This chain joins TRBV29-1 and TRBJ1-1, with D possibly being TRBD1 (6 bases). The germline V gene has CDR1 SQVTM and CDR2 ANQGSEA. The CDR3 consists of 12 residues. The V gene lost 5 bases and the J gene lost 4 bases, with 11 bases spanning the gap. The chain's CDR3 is CSVLKGVTEAFF. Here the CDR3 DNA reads TGCAGCGTTCTCAAGGGGGTCACTGAAGCTTTCTTT.

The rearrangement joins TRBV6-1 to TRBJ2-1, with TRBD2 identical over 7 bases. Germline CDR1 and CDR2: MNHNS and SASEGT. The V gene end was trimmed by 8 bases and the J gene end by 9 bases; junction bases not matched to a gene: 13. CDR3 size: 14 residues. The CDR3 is CASLPPGLIIEQFF. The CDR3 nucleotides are TGTGCCAGCCTACCCCCGGGACTAATCATTGAGCAGTTCTTC.

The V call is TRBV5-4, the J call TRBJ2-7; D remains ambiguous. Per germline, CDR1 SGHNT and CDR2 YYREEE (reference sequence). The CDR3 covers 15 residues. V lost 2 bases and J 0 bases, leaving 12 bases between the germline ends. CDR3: CASSFATSGSYEQYF. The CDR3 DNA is TGTGCCAGCAGCTTCGCGACATCAGGCTCCTACGAGCAGTACTTC.

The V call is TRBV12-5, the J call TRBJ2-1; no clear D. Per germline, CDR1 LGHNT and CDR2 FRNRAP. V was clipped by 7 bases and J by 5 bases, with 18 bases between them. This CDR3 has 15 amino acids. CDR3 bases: TGTGCTAGTGAGGCTGTTATAGATTATAACAATGAGCAGTTCTTC. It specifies CASEAVIDYNNEQFF.

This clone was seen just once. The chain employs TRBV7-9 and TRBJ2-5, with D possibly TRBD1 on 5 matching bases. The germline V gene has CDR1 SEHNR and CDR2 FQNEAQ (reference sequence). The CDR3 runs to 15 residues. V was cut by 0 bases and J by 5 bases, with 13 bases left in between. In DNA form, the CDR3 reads TGTGCCAGCAGCTTAGCGCCCAGGGTAGGGGAGACCCAGTACTTC. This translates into CASSLAPRVGETQYF.

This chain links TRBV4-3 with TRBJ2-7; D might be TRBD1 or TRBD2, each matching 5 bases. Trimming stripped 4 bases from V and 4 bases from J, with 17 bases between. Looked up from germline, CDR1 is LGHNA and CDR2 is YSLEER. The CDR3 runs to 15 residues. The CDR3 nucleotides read TGCGCCAGCAGCCCCGGGACGTTGGGGCCTTACGAGCAGTACTTC. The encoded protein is CASSPGTLGPYEQYF.

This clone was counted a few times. CDR3 coding DNA: TGCGCCAGCAGCCAAGATCAGCGACAGAAAACAGATACGCAGTATTTT. Its translation: CASSQDQRQKTDTQYF. The V gene is TRBV4-3, the J gene TRBJ2-3, with D possibly TRBD1 on 5 matching bases. V lost 0 bases to trimming and J lost 3 bases, with 13 bases between them. Per the germline V gene, CDR1 is LGHNA and CDR2 is YSLEER. CDR3 size: 16 residues.

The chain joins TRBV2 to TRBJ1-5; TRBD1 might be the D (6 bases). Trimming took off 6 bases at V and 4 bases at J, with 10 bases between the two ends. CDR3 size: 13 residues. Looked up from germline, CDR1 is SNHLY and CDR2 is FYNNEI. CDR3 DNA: TGTGCCAGCAGGGACGGACAGAATCAGCCCCAGCATTTT. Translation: CASRDGQNQPQHF.

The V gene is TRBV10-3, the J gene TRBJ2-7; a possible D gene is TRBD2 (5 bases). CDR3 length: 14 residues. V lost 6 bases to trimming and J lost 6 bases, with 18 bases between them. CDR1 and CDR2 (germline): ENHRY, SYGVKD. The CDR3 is CAISVGSTLSEQYF. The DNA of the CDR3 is TGTGCCATCAGCGTAGGGAGCACCCTCTCCGAGCAGTACTTC.